Following are 3 T cell receptor beta chains from one sample sequenced in a study of T cell responses to AZD1222 COVID-19 vaccine. Assay: immunoSEQ multiplex PCR; the TCRdb copy retains only in-frame clones and omits some. The sample has 150,000 to 190,000 clones, 90% seen once. Sequenced material: peripheral blood, taken on day 0 of AZD1222 vaccination. These receptors were taken from an adult in good health.

This CDR3 is CASSKPGLKPLKTYSPLHF. CDR3 sequence (DNA): TGTGCCAGCAGTAAACCGGGACTAAAACCCCTCAAGACATATTCACCCCTCCACTTT. V and J are TRBV3-1 (or the pseudogene TRBV3-2) and TRBJ1-6; D is perhaps TRBD1 (5 bases). Per germline, CDR1 LGHDT and CDR2 YNNKEL (reference sequence). V was cut by 6 bases and J by 8 bases, with 29 bases left in between. This CDR3 has 19 residues.

V gene TRBV27 combines with J gene TRBJ2-1, with TRBD1 as a possible D gene (6 bases). Trimming took 3 bases from V and 5 from J, leaving 11 bases between them. The germline gives CDR1 MNHEY, CDR2 SMNVEV (reference sequence). This CDR3 has 14 residues. CDR3 nucleotides: TGTGCCAGCAGTTTCAGGGGCCGGGACAATGAGCAGTTCTTC. Protein: CASSFRGRDNEQFF.

This sequence joins TRBV7-8 and TRBJ2-1, with 15 bases fitting TRBD2. V lost 5 bases, J lost 5 bases, and 7 bases stayed unmatched. The CDR3 length is 17 residues. CDR1 is SGHVS, CDR2 FQNEAQ, per germline. The chain's CDR3 is CASSQGLAGGADNEQFF. Here the CDR3 DNA reads TGTGCCAGCAGCCAAGGACTAGCGGGAGGGGCCGACAATGAGCAGTTCTTC.